The TCR beta chain under discussion was sequenced for a study of T cells in Graves' hyperthyroidism and ophthalmopathy. Trimming took 6 bases from V and 6 from J; bases not matched to a gene: 8. The CDR3 is 13 residues long. Germline CDR1 is SQVTM and CDR2 is ANQGSEA. Overall study results and limits: Ophthalmopathy, as predicted by the model, came a median 6.5 months after the prediction.

Graves' hyperthyroidism was deemed stable given no ophthalmopathy progression within 18 months. Every diagnosis used clinical symptoms, serum thyroxine and TRAb, thyroid ultrasound and orbital computed tomography. PBMCs were obtained from 7.5 to 10 ml fresh peripheral blood. Amplification yielded TCR beta CDR3 regions, with RNA transcripts as the source. The primer set for the first-round RT-PCR of the TCR CDR3 was HTBI. TCRdb analysed the multiplex PCR reads with MiXCR anew, one entry per CDR3 protein. Of approximately 330,000 distinct CDR3 sequences listed, 18% are singletons. About this clonotype: The antigen is unknown.

The sample consisted of blood. This TCR was recovered from a woman between 50 and 59 years old with Graves' hyperthyroidism. The chain links TRBV29-1 to TRBJ1-5; 7 bases are shared with TRBD1. As DNA, the CDR3 is TGCAGCGTGTCCACAGGGGTTGGTCAGCCCCAGCATTTT. This gives the protein CSVSTGVGQPQHF.